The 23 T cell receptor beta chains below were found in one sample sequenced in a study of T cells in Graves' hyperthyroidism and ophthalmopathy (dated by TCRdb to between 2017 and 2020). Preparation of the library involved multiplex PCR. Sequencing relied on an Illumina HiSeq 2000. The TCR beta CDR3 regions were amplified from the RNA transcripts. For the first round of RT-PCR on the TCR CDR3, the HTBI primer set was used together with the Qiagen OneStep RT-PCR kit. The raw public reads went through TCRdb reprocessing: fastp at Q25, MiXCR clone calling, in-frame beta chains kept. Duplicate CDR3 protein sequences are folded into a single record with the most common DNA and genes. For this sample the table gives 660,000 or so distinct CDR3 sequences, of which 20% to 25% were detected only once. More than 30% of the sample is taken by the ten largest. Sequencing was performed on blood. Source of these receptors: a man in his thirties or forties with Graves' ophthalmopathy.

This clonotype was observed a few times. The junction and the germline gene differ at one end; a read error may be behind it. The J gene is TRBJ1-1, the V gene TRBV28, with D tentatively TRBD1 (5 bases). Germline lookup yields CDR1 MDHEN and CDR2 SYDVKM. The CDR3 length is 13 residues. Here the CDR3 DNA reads TGTGCCAGCGGGGGTGGGGGGAACACTAAAGCTTTCTTT. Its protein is CASGGGGNTKAFF.

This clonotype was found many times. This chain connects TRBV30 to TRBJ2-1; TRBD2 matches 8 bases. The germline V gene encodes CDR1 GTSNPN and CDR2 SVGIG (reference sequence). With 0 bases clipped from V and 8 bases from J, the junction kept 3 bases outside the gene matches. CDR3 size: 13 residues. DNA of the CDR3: TGTGCCTGGAGTGTACGGGAGGGCCATGAGCAGTTCTTC. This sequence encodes CAWSVREGHEQFF.

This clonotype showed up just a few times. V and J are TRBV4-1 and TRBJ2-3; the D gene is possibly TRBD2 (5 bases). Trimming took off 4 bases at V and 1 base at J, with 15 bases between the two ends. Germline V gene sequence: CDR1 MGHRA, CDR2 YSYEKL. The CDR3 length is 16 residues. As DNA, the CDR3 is TGCGCCAGCAGCCGCACAGCGGCCTCTGGCACAGATACGCAGTATTTT. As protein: CASSRTAASGTDTQYF.

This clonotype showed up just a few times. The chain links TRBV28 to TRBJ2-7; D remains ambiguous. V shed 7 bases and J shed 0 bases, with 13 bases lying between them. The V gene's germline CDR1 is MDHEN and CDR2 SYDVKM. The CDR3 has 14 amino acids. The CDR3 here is CASILSRSSYEQYF. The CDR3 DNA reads TGTGCCAGCATTTTGTCTAGAAGCTCCTACGAGCAGTACTTC. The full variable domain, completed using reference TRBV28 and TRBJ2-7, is DVKVTQSSRYLVKRTGEKVFLECVQDMDHENMFWYRQDPGLGLRLIYFSYDVKMKEKGDIPEGYSVSREKKERFSLILESASTNQTSMYLCASILSRSSYEQYFGPGTRLTVT.

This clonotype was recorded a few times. The CDR3 is CASTPGQGYTGELFF. For the CDR3, the DNA is TGTGCCAGTACCCCTGGACAGGGGTACACCGGGGAGCTGTTTTTT. The chain combines TRBV19 with TRBJ2-2; 9 positions agree with TRBD1. The V and J ends lost 7 bases and 3 bases, in that order; junction bases with no gene match: 6. The CDR3 length is 15 residues. Germline CDR1 reads LNHDA; CDR2 reads SQIVND (reference sequence).

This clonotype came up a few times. CDR3 sequence reads: CASRSPGRSTNEKLFF. CDR3 DNA: TGTGCCAGCAGATCCCCCGGACGATCAACTAATGAAAAACTGTTTTTT. The chain couples TRBV28 to TRBJ1-4; D remains unclear. Trimming took 6 bases from V and 0 from J, leaving 14 bases between them. This CDR3 region has 16 residues. Germline CDR1 reads MDHEN; CDR2 reads SYDVKM. The full variable domain, rest sourced from reference TRBV28 and TRBJ1-4, is DVKVTQSSRYLVKRTGEKVFLECVQDMDHENMFWYRQDPGLGLRLIYFSYDVKMKEKGDIPEGYSVSREKKERFSLILESASTNQTSMYLCASRSPGRSTNEKLFFGSGTQLSVL.

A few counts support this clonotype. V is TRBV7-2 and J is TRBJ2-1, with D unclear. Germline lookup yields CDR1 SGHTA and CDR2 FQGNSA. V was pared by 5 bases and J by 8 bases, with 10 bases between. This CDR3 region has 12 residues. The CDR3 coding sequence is TGTGCCAGCAGCCTGACCCCTGATGAGCAGTTCTTC. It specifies CASSLTPDEQFF.

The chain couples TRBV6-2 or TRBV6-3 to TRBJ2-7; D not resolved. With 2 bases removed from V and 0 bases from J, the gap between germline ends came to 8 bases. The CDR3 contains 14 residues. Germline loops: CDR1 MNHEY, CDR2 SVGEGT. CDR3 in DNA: TGTGCCAGCAGTTACGCTGGGCCCTCCTACGAGCAGTACTTC. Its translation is CASSYAGPSYEQYF.

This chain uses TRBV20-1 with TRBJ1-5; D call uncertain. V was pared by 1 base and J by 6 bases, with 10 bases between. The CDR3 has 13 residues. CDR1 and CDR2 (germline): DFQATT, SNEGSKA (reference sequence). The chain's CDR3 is CSARVAPGQPQHF. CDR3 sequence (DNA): TGCAGTGCTAGAGTGGCTCCGGGTCAGCCCCAGCATTTT.

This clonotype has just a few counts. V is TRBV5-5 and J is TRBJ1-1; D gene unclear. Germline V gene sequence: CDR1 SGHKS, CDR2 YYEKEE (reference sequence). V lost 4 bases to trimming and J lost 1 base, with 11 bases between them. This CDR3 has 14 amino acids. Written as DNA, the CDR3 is TGTGCCAGCAGCCGCGGCGTCTCGAACACTGAAGCTTTCTTT. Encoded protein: CASSRGVSNTEAFF.

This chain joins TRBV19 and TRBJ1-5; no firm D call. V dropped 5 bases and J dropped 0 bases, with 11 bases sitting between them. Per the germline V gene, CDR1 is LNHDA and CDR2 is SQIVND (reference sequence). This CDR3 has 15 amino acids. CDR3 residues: CASSYRLYSNQPQHF. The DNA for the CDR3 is TGTGCCAGTAGTTATCGGCTTTATAGCAATCAGCCCCAGCATTTT. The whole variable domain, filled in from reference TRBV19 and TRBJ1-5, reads DGGITQSPKYLFRKEGQNVTLSCEQNLNHDAMYWYRQDPGQGLRLIYYSQIVNDFQKGDIAEGYSVSREKKESFPLTVTSAQKNPTAFYLCASSYRLYSNQPQHFGDGTRLSIL.

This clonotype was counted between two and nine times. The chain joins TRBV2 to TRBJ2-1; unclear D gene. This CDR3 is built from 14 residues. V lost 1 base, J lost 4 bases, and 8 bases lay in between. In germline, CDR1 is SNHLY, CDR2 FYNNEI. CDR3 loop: CASSEVDQYNEQFF. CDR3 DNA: TGTGCCAGCAGTGAAGTGGACCAATACAATGAGCAGTTCTTC.

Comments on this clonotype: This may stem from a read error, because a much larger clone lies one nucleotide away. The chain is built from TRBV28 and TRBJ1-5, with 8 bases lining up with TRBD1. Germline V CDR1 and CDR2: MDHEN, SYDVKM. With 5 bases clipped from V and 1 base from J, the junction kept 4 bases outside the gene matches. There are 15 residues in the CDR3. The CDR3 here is CASSNDRGSNQPQHF. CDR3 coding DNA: TGTGCCAGCAGTAACGACAGGGGAAGCAATCAGCCCCAGCATTTT. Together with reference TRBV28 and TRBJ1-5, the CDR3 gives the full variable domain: DVKVTQSSRYLVKRTGEKVFLECVQDMDHENMFWYRQDPGLGLRLIYFSYDVKMKEKGDIPEGYSVSREKKERFSLILESASTNQTSMYLCASSNDRGSNQPQHFGDGTRLSIL.

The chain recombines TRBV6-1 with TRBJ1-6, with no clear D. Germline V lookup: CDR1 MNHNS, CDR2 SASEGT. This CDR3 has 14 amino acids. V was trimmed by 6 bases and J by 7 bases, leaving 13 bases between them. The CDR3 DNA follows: TGTGCCAGCAGCGACGACTCGCGAAATTCACCCCTCCACTTT. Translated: CASSDDSRNSPLHF.

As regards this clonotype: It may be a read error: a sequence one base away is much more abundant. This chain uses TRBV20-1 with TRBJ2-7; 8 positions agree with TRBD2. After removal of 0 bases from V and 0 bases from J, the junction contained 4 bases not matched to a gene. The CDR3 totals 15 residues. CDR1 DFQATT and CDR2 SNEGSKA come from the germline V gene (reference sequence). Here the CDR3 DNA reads TGCAGTGCTAGAGATAGTAGCGGGACCTCCTACGAGCAGTACTTC. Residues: CSARDSSGTSYEQYF.

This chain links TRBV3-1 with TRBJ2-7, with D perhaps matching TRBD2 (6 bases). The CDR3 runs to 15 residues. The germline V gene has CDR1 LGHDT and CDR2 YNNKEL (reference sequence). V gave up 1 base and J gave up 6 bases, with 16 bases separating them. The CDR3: CASSQAGTYGSEQYF. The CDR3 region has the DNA TGTGCCAGCAGCCAAGCCGGGACTTACGGTTCCGAGCAGTACTTC.

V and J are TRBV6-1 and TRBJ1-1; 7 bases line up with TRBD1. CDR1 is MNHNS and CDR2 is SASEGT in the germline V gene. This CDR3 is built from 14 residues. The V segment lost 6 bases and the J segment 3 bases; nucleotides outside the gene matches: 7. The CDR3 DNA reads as TGTGCCAGCAGCCAGACAGGGATAGACACTGAAGCTTTCTTT. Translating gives CASSQTGIDTEAFF.

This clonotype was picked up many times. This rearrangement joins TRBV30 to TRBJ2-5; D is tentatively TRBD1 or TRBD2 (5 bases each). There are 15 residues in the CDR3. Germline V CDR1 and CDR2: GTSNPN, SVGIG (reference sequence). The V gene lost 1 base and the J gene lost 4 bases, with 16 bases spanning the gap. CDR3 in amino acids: CAWSGPGRLAETQYF. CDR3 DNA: TGTGCCTGGAGTGGACCGGGACGACTCGCAGAGACCCAGTACTTC.

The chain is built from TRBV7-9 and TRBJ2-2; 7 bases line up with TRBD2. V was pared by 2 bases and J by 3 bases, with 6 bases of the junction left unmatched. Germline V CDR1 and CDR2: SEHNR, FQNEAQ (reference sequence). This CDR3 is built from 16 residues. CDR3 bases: TGTGCCAGCAGCTTACAGGGAGGGCTTGACACCGGGGAGCTGTTTTTT. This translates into CASSLQGGLDTGELFF.

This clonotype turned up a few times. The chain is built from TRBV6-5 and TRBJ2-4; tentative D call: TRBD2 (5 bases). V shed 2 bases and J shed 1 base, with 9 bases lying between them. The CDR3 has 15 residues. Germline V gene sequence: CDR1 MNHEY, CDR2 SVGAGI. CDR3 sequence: CASSYGPGAKNIQYF. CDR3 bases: TGTGCCAGCAGTTACGGTCCGGGGGCCAAAAACATTCAGTACTTC.

The CDR3 region is CSAPGLAGHTDTQYF. For the CDR3, the DNA is TGCAGCGCTCCCGGACTAGCGGGACACACAGATACGCAGTATTTT. V and J are TRBV29-1 and TRBJ2-3, with 12 bases fitting TRBD2. The CDR3 has 15 residues. With V trimmed by 7 bases and J by 2 bases, 7 bases remained unmatched. In germline, CDR1 is SQVTM, CDR2 ANQGSEA.

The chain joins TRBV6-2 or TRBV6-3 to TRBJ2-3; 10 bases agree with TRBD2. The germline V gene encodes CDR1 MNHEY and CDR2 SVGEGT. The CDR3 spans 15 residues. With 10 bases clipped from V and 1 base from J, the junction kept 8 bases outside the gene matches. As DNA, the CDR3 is TGTGCCACTCACAGCGGGGGGGCCGGCACAGATACGCAGTATTTT. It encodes CATHSGGAGTDTQYF.

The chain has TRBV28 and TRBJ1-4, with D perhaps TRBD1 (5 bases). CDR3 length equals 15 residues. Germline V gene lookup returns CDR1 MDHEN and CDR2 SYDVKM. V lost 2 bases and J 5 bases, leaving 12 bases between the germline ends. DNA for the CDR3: TGTGCCAGCAGTTTAGATACAGGCGGGAATGAAAAACTGTTTTTT. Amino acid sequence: CASSLDTGGNEKLFF. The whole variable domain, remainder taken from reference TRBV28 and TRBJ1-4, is DVKVTQSSRYLVKRTGEKVFLECVQDMDHENMFWYRQDPGLGLRLIYFSYDVKMKEKGDIPEGYSVSREKKERFSLILESASTNQTSMYLCASSLDTGGNEKLFFGSGTQLSVL.